This paragraph covers one T cell receptor beta chain sequence. Its cognate antigen is unknown. Using immunoSEQ multiplex PCR, the repertoire was profiled, and TCRdb retains in-frame clones only, with some absent. This sample has about 2.4 million clones, with over 85% found just once. This entry belongs to a study of shared clonotypes between healthy human individuals. Study context: In total, the donors were a couple of women and three men aged 18 to 49.

Findings of the study overall: Naive CD4 clonotypes were shared across several donors at 4% to 5%.

The sequenced sample consisted of naive CD4+ T cells sorted from blood. As for subset: CD45RA+ positively selected. The source of this sequence is a man aged 18 to 29 in good health.

The CDR3 nucleotides read TGCGCCAGCAGCTTGGATGGCAGGGCAGGTGGCTACACCTTC. This encodes CASSLDGRAGGYTF. V gene TRBV5-1 combines with J gene TRBJ1-2; D possibly corresponds to TRBD1 (5 bases). Germline V CDR1 and CDR2: SGHRS, YFSETQ. The CDR3 has 14 residues. Trimming took 0 bases from V and 7 from J, leaving 13 bases between them.